A single sample gave rise to the 23 T cell receptor beta chains below, sequenced in a study of shared clonotypes between healthy human individuals. Profiled with immunoSEQ multiplex PCR; TCRdb holds only in-frame clones, not every one. In the table there are 1,500,000 or so clones, approximately 96% of which are singletons. Input material: naive CD4+ T cells sorted from blood. Subset reported: CD45RA+ positively selected. The receptors were sampled from a man aged 30 to 39 in good health.

This chain connects TRBV28 to TRBJ2-4; D is unresolved. The CDR3 runs to 14 residues. The germline gives CDR1 MDHEN, CDR2 SYDVKM. Trimming stripped 2 bases from V and 0 bases from J, with 5 bases between. Here the CDR3 reads CASSLGLAKNIQYF. CDR3 bases: TGTGCCAGCAGTTTAGGGCTAGCCAAAAACATTCAGTACTTC.

This clone is a singleton in its sample. This chain uses TRBV28 with TRBJ2-7; D might be TRBD1 (6 bases). The V end was cut by 3 bases, the J end by 3 bases, with 12 bases between. The germline gives CDR1 MDHEN, CDR2 SYDVKM. The CDR3 totals 14 residues. The CDR3 DNA reads TGTGCCAGCAGTTTTGGGACAAAAGGCTACGAGCAGTACTTC. This codes for CASSFGTKGYEQYF. The full variable domain, in which reference TRBV28 and TRBJ2-7 provide the parts outside the CDR3, is DVKVTQSSRYLVKRTGEKVFLECVQDMDHENMFWYRQDPGLGLRLIYFSYDVKMKEKGDIPEGYSVSREKKERFSLILESASTNQTSMYLCASSFGTKGYEQYFGPGTRLTVT.

The gene calls are TRBV11-2 and TRBJ1-4, with unresolved D. Between the trimmed V and J ends, which lost 5 bases and 0 bases, there was a span of 7 bases. CDR1 and CDR2 from the germline V gene are SGHAT and FQNNGV. CDR3 length: 14 residues. Here the CDR3 reads CASSVATTNEKLFF. Written as DNA, the CDR3 is TGTGCCAGCAGCGTAGCCACAACTAATGAAAAACTGTTTTTT.

This clone was observed once. The chain uses TRBV11-2 and TRBJ2-2; unclear D gene. V lost 0 bases and J lost 4, with 12 bases in between. CDR1 is SGHAT and CDR2 is FQNNGV in the germline V gene. The CDR3 contains 16 residues. Written as DNA, the CDR3 is TGTGCCAGCAGCTTAGACAGAGTTAGTTTCACCGGGGAGCTGTTTTTT. It codes for CASSLDRVSFTGELFF.

The chain has TRBV29-1 and TRBJ2-5, with D perhaps TRBD1 or TRBD2 (6 bases each). With 6 bases removed from V and 5 bases from J, the gap between germline ends came to 16 bases. The CDR3 runs to 13 residues. CDR1 SQVTM and CDR2 ANQGSEA come from the germline V gene. The CDR3 DNA follows: TGCAGCGTAATTTCGGGGGCCCCGGAGACCCAGTACTTC. This codes for CSVISGAPETQYF.

V is TRBV4-3 and J is TRBJ1-1; no clear D. This CDR3 contains 13 residues. Deletions cut 1 base from V and 3 bases from J, with 6 bases between. Germline V lookup: CDR1 LGHNA, CDR2 YSLEER. CDR3 coding DNA: TGCGCCAGCAGCCAAGGGACTCACACTGAAGCTTTCTTT. This codes for CASSQGTHTEAFF.

The chain couples TRBV5-1 to TRBJ1-1; D possibly corresponds to TRBD1 (5 bases). Germline CDR1 SGHRS, CDR2 YFSETQ. Trimming cost V 4 bases and J 0 bases, with 13 bases left between them. The length of the CDR3 is 15 residues. In DNA, the CDR3 is TGCGCCAGCAGCCCCCTTGAGGGGCTGAACACTGAAGCTTTCTTT. Translated, it gives CASSPLEGLNTEAFF.

V usage is TRBV5-8 and J usage is TRBJ2-3; D may be TRBD1 or TRBD2 (7 bases each). The V end was cut by 5 bases, the J end by 2 bases, with 24 bases between. CDR1 and CDR2 (germline): SGHTS, YDEGEE. The CDR3 is 18 residues long. Here the CDR3 DNA reads TGTGCCAGCAGATCCCATCGGGGGGACAGTTCGTTCACAGATACGCAGTATTTT. Its protein product is CASRSHRGDSSFTDTQYF.

This chain's CDR3 is CASSLELNTEAFF. Here the CDR3 DNA reads TGTGCCAGCAGTCTTGAGTTGAACACTGAAGCTTTCTTT. The chain couples TRBV6-1 to TRBJ1-1; D is undetermined. Germline V gene data show CDR1 as MNHNS and CDR2 as SASEGT. This CDR3 is built from 13 residues. V was clipped by 5 bases and J by 0 bases, with 7 bases between them.

DNA for the CDR3: TGTGCCAGCAGCTTCCCGCGAACAGGGGAGACTGAAGCTTTCTTT. Translation gives CASSFPRTGETEAFF. The rearrangement uses TRBV5-4 and TRBJ1-1; 7 bases align to TRBD1. The V gene end was trimmed by 2 bases and the J gene end by 5 bases; junction bases not matched to a gene: 9. This CDR3 has 15 amino acids. Germline lookup yields CDR1 SGHNT and CDR2 YYREEE (reference sequence).

CDR3 in amino acids: CASSPLGLKGEQYF. DNA for the CDR3: TGTGCCAGCTCACCGTTGGGATTGAAGGGCGAGCAGTACTTC. This sequence joins TRBV18 and TRBJ2-7; D ambiguous. Germline V gene sequence: CDR1 KGHSH, CDR2 LQKENI. Between the trimmed V and J ends, which lost 3 bases and 6 bases, there was a span of 15 bases. The CDR3 contains 14 residues.

This chain uses TRBV7-2 with TRBJ2-7; D gene ambiguous. This CDR3 comprises 14 residues. CDR1 is SGHTA and CDR2 is FQGNSA in the germline V gene. Trimming removed 1 base at V and 1 base at J, with 8 bases between. The CDR3 DNA reads as TGTGCCAGCAGCTTAGGGGTCGGATCCTACGAGCAGTACTTC. Its protein is CASSLGVGSYEQYF.

The chain carries TRBV5-5 and TRBJ2-6, with D uncertain. Trimming pared 0 bases from V and 4 bases from J, leaving 8 bases between. CDR3 length: 15 amino acids. Germline V gene lookup returns CDR1 SGHKS and CDR2 YYEKEE (reference sequence). The CDR3 DNA follows: TGTGCCAGCAGCTTGGTTGGGGTCGGGGCCAACGTCCTGACTTTC. Translated, it gives CASSLVGVGANVLTF.

This chain uses TRBV4-1 with TRBJ1-4; D not resolved. This CDR3 is 14 amino acids long. Per the germline V gene, CDR1 is MGHRA and CDR2 is YSYEKL. The ends were cut back, 8 bases at V and 0 bases at J, with 10 bases in the middle. CDR3 nucleotide sequence: TGCGCCAGCTCCCAGGTGGCAACTAATGAAAAACTGTTTTTT. Amino acid sequence: CASSQVATNEKLFF.

The table lists this clone with a count of one. The genes are TRBV5-1 and TRBJ2-1, with 11 bases identical to TRBD2. Germline loops: CDR1 SGHRS, CDR2 YFSETQ. V gave up 6 bases and J gave up 9 bases; unmatched junction bases: 14. This CDR3 is built from 16 residues. CDR3 sequence reads: CASTQLLAGDGGEQFF. The DNA of the CDR3 is TGCGCCAGCACCCAGCTACTAGCGGGAGATGGCGGTGAGCAGTTCTTC.

The DNA of the CDR3 is TGTGCTAGTGGTTTGGCGGGCAGCACAGATACGCAGTATTTT. Encoded protein: CASGLAGSTDTQYF. The rearrangement joins TRBV12-5 to TRBJ2-3; no clear D. This CDR3 has 14 amino acids. V lost 1 base and J 0 bases, leaving 5 bases between the germline ends. Germline CDR1 reads LGHNT; CDR2 reads FRNRAP.

The chain is built from TRBV2 and TRBJ2-3; 8 positions match TRBD2. The CDR3 loop spans 16 amino acids. Germline V CDR1 and CDR2: SNHLY, FYNNEI. After removal of 3 bases from V and 4 bases from J, the junction contained 9 bases not matched to a gene. As DNA, the CDR3 is TGTGCCAGCAGTGAGTCCCCAGCGGGAGAGCCAGATACGCAGTATTTT. Protein sequence: CASSESPAGEPDTQYF.

The V and J genes are TRBV14 and TRBJ1-3; perhaps TRBD1 as D (5 bases). Per germline, CDR1 SGHDN and CDR2 FVKESK. The CDR3 is made up of 17 amino acids. V shed 1 base and J shed 0 bases, with 13 bases lying between them. The CDR3 region is CASSQVDMGLSGNTIYF. The CDR3, as DNA: TGTGCCAGCAGCCAAGTGGATATGGGGCTCTCTGGAAACACCATATATTTT.

The chain couples TRBV28 to TRBJ2-7, with TRBD1 identical over 7 bases. Germline loops: CDR1 MDHEN, CDR2 SYDVKM. Losses at the gene ends were 8 bases for V and 0 bases for J; bases not matched to a gene: 7. There are 14 residues in the CDR3. DNA for the CDR3: TGTGCCAGCCGCACGGGACAGTACTCCTACGAGCAGTACTTC. Translated, it gives CASRTGQYSYEQYF.

This sequence joins TRBV5-1 and TRBJ1-4; tentatively, D is TRBD1 (5 bases). CDR1 and CDR2 (germline): SGHRS, YFSETQ. The CDR3 runs 16 residues. V shed 0 bases and J shed 7 bases, with 16 bases lying between them. The CDR3 here is CASSLAPGGPVEKLFF. Written as DNA, the CDR3 is TGCGCCAGCAGCTTGGCCCCGGGGGGTCCTGTTGAAAAACTGTTTTTT.

The rearrangement links TRBV9 to TRBJ2-2, with D perhaps matching TRBD2 (6 bases). Trimming took off 0 bases at V and 0 bases at J, with 15 bases between the two ends. Looked up from germline, CDR1 is SGDLS and CDR2 is YYNGEE. This CDR3 region has 18 residues. The CDR3 here is CASSVVKAGPANTGELFF. The CDR3 DNA is TGTGCCAGCAGCGTAGTTAAAGCGGGCCCAGCGAACACCGGGGAGCTGTTTTTT.

The chain carries TRBV5-4 and TRBJ1-3; D possibly corresponds to TRBD1 (6 bases). Trimming cost V 3 bases and J 2 bases, with 9 bases left between them. The CDR3 covers 14 residues. Germline-derived CDR1 and CDR2 are SGHNT and YYREEE (reference sequence). CDR3 bases: TGTGCCAGCAGCTGGGGGGGCACTGGAAACACCATATATTTT. Translation gives CASSWGGTGNTIYF.

V is TRBV7-6 and J is TRBJ2-6; D is undetermined. The CDR3 runs 16 residues. The V gene lost 1 base and the J gene lost 1 base, with 8 bases spanning the gap. The germline V gene encodes CDR1 SGHVS and CDR2 FNYEAQ. The CDR3 DNA follows: TGTGCCAGCAGCTTAGGCACAATATCTGGGGCCAACGTCCTGACTTTC. Its protein product is CASSLGTISGANVLTF.